Shown below are 11 T cell receptor beta chains from a single sample sequenced in a study of blood T cell repertoires in COVID-19. Sequencing was performed with immunoSEQ multiplex PCR; in TCRdb, only in-frame clones are kept and a portion is missing. The sample carries approximately 280,000 clones, 70% to 90% recorded once. Sequenced material: peripheral blood. The receptors here all came from a man in his fifties with active or convalescent COVID-19.

A note on this clone: The same CDR3 arises from other DNA sequences in this sample as well. This chain connects TRBV12-3 or TRBV12-4 to TRBJ1-1; D is uncertain. Trimming removed 6 bases from V and 4 bases from J, with 12 bases in between. The CDR3 covers 13 residues. As DNA, the CDR3 is TGTGCCAGCAGCCCGAGGGTTGGCACTGAAGCTTTCTTT. This sequence encodes CASSPRVGTEAFF.

The chain carries TRBV7-6 and TRBJ2-7, with TRBD2 as a possible D gene (6 bases). With 1 base removed from V and 2 bases from J, the gap between germline ends came to 9 bases. Germline V gene lookup returns CDR1 SGHVS and CDR2 FNYEAQ. The CDR3 has 14 residues. The CDR3 is CASSLEEGPYEQYF. DNA for the CDR3: TGTGCCAGCAGCTTAGAGGAGGGCCCCTACGAGCAGTACTTC.

V gene TRBV5-6 combines with J gene TRBJ1-2; D not resolved. The CDR3 sequence is 13 residues long. Deletions cut 2 bases from V and 2 bases from J, with 7 bases between. Looked up from germline, CDR1 is SGHDT and CDR2 is YYEEEE. The CDR3 here is CASSFGRNYGYTF. In DNA form, the CDR3 reads TGTGCCAGCAGCTTTGGGAGGAACTATGGCTACACCTTC.

This chain links TRBV4-3 with TRBJ2-7, with TRBD2 matching 7 bases. The CDR3 contains 14 residues. The ends lost 0 bases at V and 8 bases at J; junction bases unmatched: 7. Per germline, CDR1 LGHNA and CDR2 YSLEER. The CDR3 nucleotides are TGCGCCAGCAGCCAAGACTCCGCGGGAGAACAGCAGTACTTC. Its protein product is CASSQDSAGEQQYF.

The chain employs TRBV12-3 or TRBV12-4 and TRBJ1-2; D is unclear. Trimming left V 8 bases short and J 8 bases short, with 18 bases between. This CDR3 comprises 13 residues. The CDR3 DNA reads as TGTGCCAGCGCCACGCGAGGGTGGAAAGGCTACACCTTC. It codes for CASATRGWKGYTF.

The chain is built from TRBV27 and TRBJ2-3; perhaps TRBD1 as D (7 bases). Trimming took off 5 bases at V and 0 bases at J, with 15 bases between the two ends. Per germline, CDR1 MNHEY and CDR2 SMNVEV (reference sequence). The CDR3 is 16 amino acids. The DNA for the CDR3 is TGTGCCAGCAGTACCCCAGGGGGGCCGAGCACAGATACGCAGTATTTT. This gives the protein CASSTPGGPSTDTQYF.

This chain connects TRBV3-1 (or the pseudogene TRBV3-2) to TRBJ2-7, with D possibly being TRBD2 (5 bases). The V end was cut by 8 bases, the J end by 2 bases, with 13 bases between. The CDR3 extends over 13 amino acids. From germline, CDR1 is LGHDT and CDR2 YNNKEL (reference sequence). CDR3 sequence: CASGLGIPYEQYF. In DNA form, the CDR3 reads TGTGCCAGCGGCCTCGGGATCCCCTACGAGCAGTACTTC.

V is TRBV5-4 and J is TRBJ2-4, with 8 positions matching TRBD1. This CDR3 contains 14 residues. V lost 4 bases and J lost 5; bases outside the gene matches: 5. From germline, CDR1 is SGHNT and CDR2 YYREEE (reference sequence). Here the CDR3 DNA reads TGTGCCAGCAGCCCCCCGGGACAGGAAAACATTCAGTACTTC. Its protein is CASSPPGQENIQYF. Together with reference TRBV5-4 and TRBJ2-4, the CDR3 gives the full variable domain: ETGVTQSPTHLIKTRGQQVTLRCSSQSGHNTVSWYQQALGQGPQFIFQYYREEENGRGNFPPRFSGLQFPNYSSELNVNALELDDSALYLCASSPPGQENIQYFGAGTRLSVL.

The chain couples TRBV28 to TRBJ2-2, with 10 bases fitting TRBD2. The CDR3 is made up of 15 amino acids. Trimming took 2 bases from V and 5 from J; bases not matched to a gene: 2. Germline V gene sequence: CDR1 MDHEN, CDR2 SYDVKM. CDR3 sequence reads: CASSLAAGGTGELFF. CDR3 coding DNA: TGTGCCAGCAGTTTAGCAGCGGGAGGGACCGGGGAGCTGTTTTTT.

The V and J genes are TRBV7-3 and TRBJ2-2; 10 bases align to TRBD2. Germline loops: CDR1 SGHTA, CDR2 FQGTGA. After removal of 4 bases from V and 4 bases from J, the junction contained 3 bases not matched to a gene. This CDR3 comprises 15 residues. CDR3 nucleotides: TGTGCCAGCAGCTCTAGCGGGAGTACCACCGGGGAGCTGTTTTTT. This sequence encodes CASSSSGSTTGELFF.

The chain has TRBV5-7 and TRBJ2-7, with 7 positions matching TRBD2. TRBV5-7 is given ORF status, its function remaining uncertain. Trimming at V came to 5 bases and at J to 2 bases, leaving 13 bases not matched to a gene. This CDR3 has 16 amino acids. CDR3 region: CASRGELSSGTYEQYF. The CDR3 DNA reads TGTGCCAGCAGGGGAGAATTATCTAGCGGTACCTACGAGCAGTACTTC.